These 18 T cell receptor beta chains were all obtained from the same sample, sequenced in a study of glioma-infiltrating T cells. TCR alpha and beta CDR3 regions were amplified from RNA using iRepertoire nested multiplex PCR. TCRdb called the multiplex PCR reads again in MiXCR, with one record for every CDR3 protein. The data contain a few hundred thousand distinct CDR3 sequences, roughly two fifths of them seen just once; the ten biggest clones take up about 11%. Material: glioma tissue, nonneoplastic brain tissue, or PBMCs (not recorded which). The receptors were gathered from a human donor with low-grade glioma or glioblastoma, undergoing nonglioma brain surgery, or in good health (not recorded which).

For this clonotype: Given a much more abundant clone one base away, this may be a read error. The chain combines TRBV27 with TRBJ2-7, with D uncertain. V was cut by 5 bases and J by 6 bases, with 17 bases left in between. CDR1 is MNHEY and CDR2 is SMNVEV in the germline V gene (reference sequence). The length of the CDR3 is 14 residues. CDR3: CASSPTTLAREQYF. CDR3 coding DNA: TGTGCCAGCAGTCCTACAACCCTCGCCCGCGAGCAGTACTTC.

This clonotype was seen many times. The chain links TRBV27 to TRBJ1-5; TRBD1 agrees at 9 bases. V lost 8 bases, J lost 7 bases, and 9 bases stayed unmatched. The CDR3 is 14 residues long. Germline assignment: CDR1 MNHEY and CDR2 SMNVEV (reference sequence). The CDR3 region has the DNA TGTGCCAGCGGCGAAGACAGGGGGAGGCAGCCCCAGCATTTT. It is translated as CASGEDRGRQPQHF.

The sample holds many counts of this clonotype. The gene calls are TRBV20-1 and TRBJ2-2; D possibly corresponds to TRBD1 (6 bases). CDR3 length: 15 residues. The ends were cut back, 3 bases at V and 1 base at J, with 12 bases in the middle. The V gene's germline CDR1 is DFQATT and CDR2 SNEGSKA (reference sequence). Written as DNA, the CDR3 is TGCAGTGCTAGTGGAGGACAGATGAACACCGGGGAGCTGTTTTTT. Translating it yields CSASGGQMNTGELFF.

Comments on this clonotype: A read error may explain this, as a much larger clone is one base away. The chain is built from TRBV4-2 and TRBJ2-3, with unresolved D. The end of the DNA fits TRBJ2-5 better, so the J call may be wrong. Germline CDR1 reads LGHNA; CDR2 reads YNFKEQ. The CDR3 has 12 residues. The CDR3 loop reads CAGSPSWETQYF. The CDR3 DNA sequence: TGTGCCGGCAGCCCTAGTTGGGAGACCCAGTACTTC.

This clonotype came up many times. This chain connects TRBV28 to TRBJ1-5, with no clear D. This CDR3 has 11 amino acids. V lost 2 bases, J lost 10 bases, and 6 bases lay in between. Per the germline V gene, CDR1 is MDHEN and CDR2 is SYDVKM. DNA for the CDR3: TGTGCCAGCAGTTTAGGAGGTCCCCAGCATTTT. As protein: CASSLGGPQHF.

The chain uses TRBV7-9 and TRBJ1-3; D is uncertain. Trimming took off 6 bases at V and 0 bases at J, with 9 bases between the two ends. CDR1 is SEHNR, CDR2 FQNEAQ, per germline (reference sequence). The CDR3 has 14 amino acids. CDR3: CASSRVSSGNTIYF. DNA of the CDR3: TGTGCCAGCAGTCGGGTCTCCTCTGGAAACACCATATATTTT.

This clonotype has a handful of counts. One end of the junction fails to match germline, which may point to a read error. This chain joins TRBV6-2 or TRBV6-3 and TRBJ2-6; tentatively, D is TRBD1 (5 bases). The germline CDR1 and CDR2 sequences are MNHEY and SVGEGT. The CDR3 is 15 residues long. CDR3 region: CASSFGNSGANVLTF. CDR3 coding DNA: TGTGCCAGCTCCTTCGGAAACTCTGGGGCTAACGTCCTGACTTTC.

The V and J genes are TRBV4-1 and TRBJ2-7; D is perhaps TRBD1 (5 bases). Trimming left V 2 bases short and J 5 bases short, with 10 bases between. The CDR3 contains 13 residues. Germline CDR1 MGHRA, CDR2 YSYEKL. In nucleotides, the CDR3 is TGCGCCAGCAGCCAACTCAGGGATGACGAGCAGTACTTC. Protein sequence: CASSQLRDDEQYF.

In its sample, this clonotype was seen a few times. The CDR3 sequence: CASSLAGHPETQYF. For the CDR3, the DNA is TGTGCCAGCAGCTTAGCCGGACATCCAGAGACCCAGTACTTC. The rearrangement links TRBV7-6 to TRBJ2-5, with D possibly being TRBD1 (5 bases). The germline CDR1 and CDR2 sequences are SGHVS and FNYEAQ. The CDR3 extends over 14 amino acids. V was clipped by 0 bases and J by 4 bases, with 9 bases between them. Full variable domain (rest looked up from reference TRBV7-6 and TRBJ2-5): GAGVSQSPRYKVTKRGQDVALRCDPISGHVSLYWYRQALGQGPEFLTYFNYEAQQDKSGLPNDRFSAERPEGSISTLTIQRTEQRDSAMYRCASSLAGHPETQYFGPGTRLLVL.

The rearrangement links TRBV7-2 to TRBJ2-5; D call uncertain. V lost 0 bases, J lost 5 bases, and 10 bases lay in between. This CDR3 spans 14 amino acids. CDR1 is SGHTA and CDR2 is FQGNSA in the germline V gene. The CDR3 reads CASSLAFGDETQYF. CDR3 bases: TGTGCCAGCAGCTTAGCGTTTGGCGATGAGACCCAGTACTTC.

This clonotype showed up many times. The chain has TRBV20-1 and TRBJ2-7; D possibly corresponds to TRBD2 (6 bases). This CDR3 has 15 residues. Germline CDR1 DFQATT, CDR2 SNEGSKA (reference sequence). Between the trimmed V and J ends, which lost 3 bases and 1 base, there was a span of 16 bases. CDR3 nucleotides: TGCAGTGCTAGGGGATTAACGGGAGAATCCTACGAGCAGTACTTC. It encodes CSARGLTGESYEQYF.

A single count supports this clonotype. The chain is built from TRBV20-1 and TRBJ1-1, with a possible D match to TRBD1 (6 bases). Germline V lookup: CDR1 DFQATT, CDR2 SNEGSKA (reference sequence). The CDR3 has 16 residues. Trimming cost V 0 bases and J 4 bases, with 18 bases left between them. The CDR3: CSARDFGGSVSTEAFF. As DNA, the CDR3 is TGCAGTGCTAGAGATTTTGGGGGCTCGGTCAGCACTGAAGCTTTCTTT.

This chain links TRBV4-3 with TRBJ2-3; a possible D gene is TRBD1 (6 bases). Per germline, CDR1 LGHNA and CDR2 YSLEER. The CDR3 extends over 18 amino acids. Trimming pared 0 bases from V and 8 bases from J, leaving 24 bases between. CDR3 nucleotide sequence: TGCGCCAGCAGCCAAGATTGGATGAGGGACATGATATCCCCTACGCAGTATTTT. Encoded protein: CASSQDWMRDMISPTQYF.

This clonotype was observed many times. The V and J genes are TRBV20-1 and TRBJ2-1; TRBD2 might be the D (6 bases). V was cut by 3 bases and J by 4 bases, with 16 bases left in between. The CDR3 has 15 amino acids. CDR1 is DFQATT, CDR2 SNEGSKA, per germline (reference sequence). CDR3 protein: CSARGGAVSYNEQFF. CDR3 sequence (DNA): TGCAGTGCTAGGGGGGGAGCGGTGTCATACAATGAGCAGTTCTTC.

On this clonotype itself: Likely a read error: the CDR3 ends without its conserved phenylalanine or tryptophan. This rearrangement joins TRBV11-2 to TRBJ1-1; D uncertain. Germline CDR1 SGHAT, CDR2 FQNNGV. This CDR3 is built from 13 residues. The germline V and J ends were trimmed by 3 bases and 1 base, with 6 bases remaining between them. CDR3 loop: CASSFGQNTEAFY. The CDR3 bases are TGTGCCAGCAGCTTCGGGCAGAACACTGAAGCTTTCTAT.

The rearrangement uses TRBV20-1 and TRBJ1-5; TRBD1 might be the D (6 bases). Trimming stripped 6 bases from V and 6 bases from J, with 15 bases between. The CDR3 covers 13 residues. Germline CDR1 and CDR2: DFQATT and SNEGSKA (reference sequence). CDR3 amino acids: CSAGPQQGQPQHF. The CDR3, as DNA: TGCAGTGCCGGCCCACAACAGGGTCAGCCCCAGCATTTT.

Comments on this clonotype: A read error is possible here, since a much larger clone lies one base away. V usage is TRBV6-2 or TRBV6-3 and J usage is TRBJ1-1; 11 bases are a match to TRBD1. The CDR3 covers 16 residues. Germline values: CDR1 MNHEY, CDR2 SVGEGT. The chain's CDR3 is CAGSSTDRGRYIEAFF. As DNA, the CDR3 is TGTGCCGGCAGTTCAACGGACAGGGGGCGATACATTGAAGCTTTCTTT.

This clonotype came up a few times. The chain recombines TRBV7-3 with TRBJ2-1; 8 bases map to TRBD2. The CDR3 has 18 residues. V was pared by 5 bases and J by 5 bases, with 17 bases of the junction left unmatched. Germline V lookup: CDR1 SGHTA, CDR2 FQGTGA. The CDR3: CASSPSRGGGRFNNEQFF. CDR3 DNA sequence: TGTGCCAGCAGCCCCTCTCGGGGGGGAGGGAGATTCAACAATGAGCAGTTCTTC.